Listed here are 26 T cell receptor beta chains from one sample, sequenced in a study of identical twins. TCRdb fed the 5' RACE reads into MiXCR, producing one record per CDR3 protein. This table holds under 900,000 distinct CDR3 sequences, 15% to 20% found once. The same data also went into a second study, on T cells expressing NK-cell markers.

Sequenced sample: PBMCs. These receptor sequences come from a woman aged 18-29 years in good health.

This clonotype appeared many times. The genes are TRBV20-1 and TRBJ2-1; D perhaps matches TRBD1 (5 bases). The germline CDR1 and CDR2 sequences are DFQATT and SNEGSKA (reference sequence). V lost 3 bases, J lost 5 bases, and 11 bases lay in between. This CDR3 comprises 13 residues. In DNA form, the CDR3 reads TGCAGTGCTAGCCAGGGTCGGCACAATGAGCAGTTCTTC. Translating gives CSASQGRHNEQFF.

This clonotype was observed a handful of times. The chain uses TRBV11-2 and TRBJ2-1; the D is unclear. The ends were cut back, 6 bases at V and 5 bases at J, with 2 bases in the middle. Germline V gives CDR1 SGHAT, CDR2 FQNNGV. The CDR3 extends over 10 amino acids. As DNA, the CDR3 is TGTGCCAGCAGGCACAATGAGCAGTTCTTC. Translated: CASRHNEQFF.

V is TRBV12-3 or TRBV12-4 and J is TRBJ2-7; D may correspond to TRBD1 or TRBD2 (5 bases each). The CDR3 totals 11 residues. V was pared by 4 bases and J by 9 bases, with 10 bases between. Here the CDR3 DNA reads TGTGCCAGCAGTTATGGGGGAGTGCAGTACTTC. This sequence encodes CASSYGGVQYF.

This clonotype was picked up a small number of times. The CDR3 sequence: CSASRVEYTQYF. The CDR3 bases are TGCAGTGCTAGTAGGGTCGAATATACGCAGTATTTT. The V gene is TRBV20-1, the J gene TRBJ2-3; D not resolved. Trimming took off 3 bases at V and 7 bases at J, with 11 bases between the two ends. Germline assignment: CDR1 DFQATT and CDR2 SNEGSKA (reference sequence). The CDR3 sequence is 12 residues long.

V usage is TRBV5-4 and J usage is TRBJ2-7; TRBD2 matches 7 bases. The V gene end was trimmed by 3 bases and the J gene end by 2 bases; junction bases not matched to a gene: 14. The CDR3 length is 17 residues. Germline V gene sequence: CDR1 SGHNT, CDR2 YYREEE (reference sequence). CDR3 nucleotides: TGTGCCAGCAGCTGGGGGGGGTCGATCCCTACAACCTACGAGCAGTACTTC. It specifies CASSWGGSIPTTYEQYF.

CDR3 protein: CASSWTETQYF. Written as DNA, the CDR3 is TGCGCCAGCAGCTGGACAGAGACCCAGTACTTC. V is TRBV5-1 and J is TRBJ2-5; D ambiguous. CDR3 length: 11 residues. The V end was cut by 3 bases, the J end by 4 bases, with 4 bases between. Germline-derived CDR1 and CDR2 are SGHRS and YFSETQ.

The chain uses TRBV24-1 and TRBJ2-1, with no clear D. V lost 0 bases and J 9 bases, leaving 2 bases between the germline ends. This CDR3 region has 11 residues. Germline-derived CDR1 and CDR2 are KGHDR and SFDVKD. CDR3 bases: TGTGCCACCAGTGATTTGCCTGAGCAGTTCTTC. Translation: CATSDLPEQFF.

The CDR3 coding sequence is TGTGCCAGCAGCTTTGTGTACAGCCACAATGAGCAGTTCTTC. Its protein is CASSFVYSHNEQFF. This chain uses TRBV5-5 with TRBJ2-1; D remains ambiguous. Trimming pared 2 bases from V and 5 bases from J, leaving 11 bases between. The CDR3 loop spans 14 amino acids. CDR1 SGHKS and CDR2 YYEKEE come from the germline V gene (reference sequence). The full variable domain, completed using reference TRBV5-5 and TRBJ2-1, is DAGVTQSPTHLIKTRGQQVTLRCSPISGHKSVSWYQQVLGQGPQFIFQYYEKEERGRGNFPDRFSARQFPNYSSELNVNALLLGDSALYLCASSFVYSHNEQFFGPGTRLTVL.

This clonotype turned up a few times. The chain combines TRBV6-1 with TRBJ2-7, with 15 bases that match TRBD2. The V gene end was trimmed by 6 bases and the J gene end by 2 bases; junction bases not matched to a gene: 14. Germline CDR1 reads MNHNS; CDR2 reads SASEGT. This CDR3 region has 19 residues. The CDR3 DNA sequence: TGTGCCAGCAGACGACTTTATACCGGGACTAGCGGGGGGACCTACGAGCAGTACTTC. It yields the protein CASRRLYTGTSGGTYEQYF.

This clonotype was seen a few times. The gene calls are TRBV29-1 and TRBJ2-4; D possibly matches TRBD1 or TRBD2 (5 bases each). Germline V CDR1 and CDR2: SQVTM, ANQGSEA. With 6 bases removed from V and 0 bases from J, the gap between germline ends came to 12 bases. The CDR3 spans 14 residues. The CDR3: CSVKEDIAKNIQYF. The DNA of the CDR3 is TGCAGCGTAAAGGAGGACATAGCCAAAAACATTCAGTACTTC.

The rearrangement links TRBV6-5 to TRBJ2-2, with 12 bases that match TRBD2. Germline V CDR1 and CDR2: MNHEY, SVGAGI. V lost 4 bases and J lost 5; bases outside the gene matches: 5. This CDR3 has 16 residues. The CDR3 DNA follows: TGTGCCAGCAGTTCCGGACTAGCGGGACTAACCGGGGAGCTGTTTTTT. Encoded protein: CASSSGLAGLTGELFF.

In this sample, this clonotype turned up a few times. V and J are TRBV18 and TRBJ2-1; unclear D gene. Germline V CDR1 and CDR2: KGHSH, LQKENI. This CDR3 is 12 amino acids long. Trimming removed 3 bases at V and 8 bases at J, with 8 bases between. CDR3 protein: CASSPSSDEQFF. Written as DNA, the CDR3 is TGTGCCAGCTCACCCTCAAGTGATGAGCAGTTCTTC. The entire variable domain, with the rest obtained from reference TRBV18 and TRBJ2-1, is as follows: NAGVMQNPRHLVRRRGQEARLRCSPMKGHSHVYWYRQLPEEGLKFMVYLQKENIIDESGMPKERFSAEFPKEGPSILRIQQVVRGDSAAYFCASSPSSDEQFFGPGTRLTVL.

This clonotype was counted a few times. The V gene is TRBV10-3, the J gene TRBJ2-3, with 10 nucleotides matching TRBD1. In germline, CDR1 is ENHRY, CDR2 SYGVKD. There are 15 residues in the CDR3. V dropped 7 bases and J dropped 3; count of bases not matched to a gene: 7. The CDR3 nucleotides read TGTGCCATCAAAAAGACGGGACAGGGGACAGATACGCAGTATTTT. Residues: CAIKKTGQGTDTQYF.

V and J are TRBV5-8 and TRBJ2-3, with D perhaps matching TRBD2 (5 bases). V was pared by 0 bases and J by 2 bases, with 13 bases between. This CDR3 region has 16 residues. Germline CDR1 SGHTS, CDR2 YDEGEE. CDR3 residues: CASSLGETAVTDTQYF. CDR3 nucleotide sequence: TGTGCCAGCAGCTTGGGGGAGACCGCGGTCACAGATACGCAGTATTTT.

This clonotype was observed a handful of times. The chain recombines TRBV15 with TRBJ2-3; D is unclear. Germline values: CDR1 LNHNV, CDR2 YYDKDF (reference sequence). The CDR3 spans 13 residues. V lost 0 bases, J lost 10 bases, and 11 bases lay in between. CDR3 in DNA: TGTGCCACCAGCAGAGAATTTAGATGGGCGCAGTATTTT. Translation gives CATSREFRWAQYF.

This clonotype turned up a few times. The rearrangement joins TRBV21-1 to TRBJ2-3; the table assigns TRBD1, which was not confirmed against the DNA. TRBV21-1 has pseudogene status. The CDR3 length is 17 residues. CDR3 sequence: CASSKGPEGMGPDTQYF. DNA for the CDR3: TGTGCCAGCAGCAAAGGACCTGAAGGGATGGGGCCAGATACGCAGTATTTT.

In regard to this clonotype: A single base separates this from a much larger clone, so it may be a read error. The chain carries TRBV6-2 or TRBV6-3 and TRBJ2-7; 7 positions match TRBD2. The CDR3 has 11 amino acids. V shed 10 bases and J 3 bases; nucleotides not matched to a gene: 3. Germline CDR1 is MNHEY and CDR2 is SVGEGT. CDR3 nucleotides: TGTGCCATCGGCGGGGGCTACGAGCAGTACTTC. Encoded protein: CAIGGGYEQYF.

The CDR3 DNA sequence: TGCAGTGTAACCCGGGCAGGGGGGAACAATGAGCAGTTCTTC. It yields the protein CSVTRAGGNNEQFF. The chain couples TRBV20-1 to TRBJ2-1, with D possibly being TRBD1 (7 bases). Germline V gene sequence: CDR1 DFQATT, CDR2 SNEGSKA (reference sequence). Trimming removed 7 bases from V and 5 bases from J, with 18 bases in between. The length of the CDR3 is 14 residues.

J is TRBJ2-3 and V is TRBV4-3; the D gene is possibly TRBD1 (5 bases). Germline assignment: CDR1 LGHNA and CDR2 YSLEER. This CDR3 contains 15 residues. The ends were cut back, 0 bases at V and 5 bases at J, with 12 bases in the middle. CDR3 DNA sequence: TGCGCCAGCAGCCAAGATTGGGTGGGGCAAGATACGCAGTATTTT. Translated, it gives CASSQDWVGQDTQYF.

This clonotype was found many times. The chain employs TRBV7-2 and TRBJ2-1, with D perhaps TRBD2 (6 bases). CDR3 length: 15 residues. Trimming stripped 5 bases from V and 4 bases from J, with 15 bases between. Germline CDR1 SGHTA, CDR2 FQGNSA. The CDR3 sequence is CASSMVASVYNEQFF. DNA for the CDR3: TGTGCCAGCAGCATGGTGGCTAGCGTATACAATGAGCAGTTCTTC.

The CDR3 region is CASGPRDRGSYEQYF. CDR3 DNA sequence: TGTGCTAGTGGACCGCGGGACAGGGGCTCCTACGAGCAGTACTTC. V gene TRBV12-5 combines with J gene TRBJ2-7, with 10 bases matching TRBD1. The CDR3 loop spans 15 amino acids. Germline V gene data show CDR1 as LGHNT and CDR2 as FRNRAP. Trimming cost V 6 bases and J 0 bases; bases outside gene matches: 5.

This clonotype was seen only a few times. V gene TRBV20-1 combines with J gene TRBJ2-2; D may be TRBD2 (5 bases). Trimming left V 2 bases short and J 4 bases short, with 11 bases between. The CDR3 covers 14 residues. Germline-derived CDR1 and CDR2 are DFQATT and SNEGSKA (reference sequence). This CDR3 is CSARHGVGTGELFF. The CDR3 region has the DNA TGCAGTGCTAGACACGGGGTAGGCACCGGGGAGCTGTTTTTT.

The V call is TRBV5-1, the J call TRBJ2-3; the match to TRBD1 covers 7 bases. The CDR3 spans 14 residues. After removal of 4 bases from V and 4 bases from J, the junction contained 6 bases not matched to a gene. From germline, CDR1 is SGHRS and CDR2 YFSETQ. The CDR3 loop is CASSLDRVADTQYF. Here the CDR3 DNA reads TGCGCCAGCAGCCTCGACAGGGTTGCAGATACGCAGTATTTT. The variable domain in full, with the rest retrieved from reference TRBV5-1 and TRBJ2-3, is KAGVTQTPRYLIKTRGQQVTLSCSPISGHRSVSWYQQTPGQGLQFLFEYFSETQRNKGNFPGRFSGRQFSNSRSEMNVSTLELGDSALYLCASSLDRVADTQYFGPGTRLTVL.

This clonotype was seen a handful of times. The chain uses TRBV20-1 and TRBJ2-5, with 8 nucleotides matching TRBD2. Losses at the gene ends were 0 bases for V and 5 bases for J; bases not matched to a gene: 2. The CDR3 totals 13 residues. CDR1 and CDR2 from the germline V gene are DFQATT and SNEGSKA (reference sequence). CDR3 nucleotide sequence: TGCAGTGCTAGAGAGGGACTAGTGGAGACCCAGTACTTC. Translation: CSAREGLVETQYF.

This rearrangement joins TRBV5-6 to TRBJ2-7, with D perhaps given as TRBD1 or TRBD2 (6 bases each). The CDR3 length is 18 residues. The germline gives CDR1 SGHDT, CDR2 YYEEEE. V lost 0 bases, J lost 2 bases, and 21 bases lay in between. Here the CDR3 DNA reads TGTGCCAGCAGCTTGGGGACCCCGAGGGGGGAATATGCCTACGAGCAGTACTTC. Amino acids: CASSLGTPRGEYAYEQYF.

The chain combines TRBV7-9 with TRBJ2-7, with D maybe TRBD1 (6 bases). This CDR3 contains 13 residues. Germline-derived CDR1 and CDR2 are SEHNR and FQNEAQ (reference sequence). V lost 7 bases and J lost 4, with 14 bases in between. Written as DNA, the CDR3 is TGTGCCAGCACCGGGGACACCAATTACGAGCAGTACTTC. Its protein is CASTGDTNYEQYF.